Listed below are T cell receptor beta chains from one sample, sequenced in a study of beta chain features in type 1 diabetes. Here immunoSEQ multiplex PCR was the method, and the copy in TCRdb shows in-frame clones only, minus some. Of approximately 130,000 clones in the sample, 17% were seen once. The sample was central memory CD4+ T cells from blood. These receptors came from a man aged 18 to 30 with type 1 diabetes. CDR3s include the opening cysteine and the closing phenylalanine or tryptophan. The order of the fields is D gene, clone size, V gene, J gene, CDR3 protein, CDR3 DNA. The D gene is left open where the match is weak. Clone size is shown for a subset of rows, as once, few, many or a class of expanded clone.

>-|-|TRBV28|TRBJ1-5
CAINRLGQPQHF
TGTGCCATTAACAGGTTAGGGCAGCCCCAGCATTTT
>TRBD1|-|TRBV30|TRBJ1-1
CAFSRGQGWEASF
TGTGCCTTTAGCAGGGGACAGGGGTGGGAGGCTTCCTTT
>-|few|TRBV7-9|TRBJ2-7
CASSFSTGYEQYF
TGTGCCAGCAGCTTCTCGACAGGCTACGAGCAGTACTTC
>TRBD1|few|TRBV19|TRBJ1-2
CASSIAGTGGFYGYTF
TGTGCCAGTAGTATAGCGGGGACAGGGGGTTTCTATGGCTACACCTTC
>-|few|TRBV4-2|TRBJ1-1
CASSQTREKTEAFF
TGTGCCAGCAGCCAAACCAGGGAGAAGACTGAAGCTTTCTTT
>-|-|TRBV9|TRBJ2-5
CASSMDGTQYF
TGTGCCAGCAGCATGGACGGGACCCAGTACTTC
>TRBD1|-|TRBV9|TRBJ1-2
CASSVTPGTGGGYTF
TGTGCCAGCAGCGTAACCCCCGGGACAGGGGGTGGCTACACCTTC
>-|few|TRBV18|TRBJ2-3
CASSPRQVADTQYF
TGTGCCAGCTCACCACGACAGGTAGCAGATACGCAGTATTTT
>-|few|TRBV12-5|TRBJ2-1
CASGFGTLYLYNEQFF
TGTGCTAGTGGTTTCGGGACTCTTTACCTTTACAATGAGCAGTTCTTC
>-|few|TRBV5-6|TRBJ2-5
CASSSMNREETQYF
TGTGCCAGCAGCTCGATGAACAGGGAAGAGACCCAGTACTTC
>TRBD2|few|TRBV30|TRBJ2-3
CAWSAGGPGGYTQYF
TGTGCCTGGAGTGCGGGGGGGCCAGGAGGCTATACGCAGTATTTT
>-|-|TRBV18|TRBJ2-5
CASSPIHGEEETQYF
TGTGCCAGCTCACCGATCCACGGGGAGGAGGAGACCCAGTACTTC
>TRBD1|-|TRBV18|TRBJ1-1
CASSLGGQGGTEAFF
TGTGCCAGCTCTCTAGGGGGACAGGGAGGCACTGAAGCTTTCTTT
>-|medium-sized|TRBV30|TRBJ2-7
CAWTTGLEGEQYF
TGTGCCTGGACTACAGGGTTAGAGGGCGAGCAGTACTTC
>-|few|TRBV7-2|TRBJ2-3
CASSIQQGTQYF
TGTGCCAGCAGCATACAACAGGGTACGCAGTATTTT
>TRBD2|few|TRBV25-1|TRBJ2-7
CASRPRLAADYEQYF
TGTGCCAGCCGCCCACGACTAGCAGCCGACTACGAGCAGTACTTC
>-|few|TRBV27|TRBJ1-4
CASSLSARAAYEKLFF
TGTGCCAGCAGTTTATCAGCCCGGGCCGCTTATGAAAAACTGTTTTTT
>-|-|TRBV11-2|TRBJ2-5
CASSSQGETQYF
TGTGCCAGCAGCTCCCAGGGAGAGACCCAGTACTTC
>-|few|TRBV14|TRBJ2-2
CASSQRTVNTGELFF
TGTGCCAGCAGCCAACGGACAGTGAACACCGGGGAGCTGTTTTTT
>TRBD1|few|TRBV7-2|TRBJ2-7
CASSFGTGSYEQYF
TGTGCCAGCAGCTTCGGGACAGGGAGCTACGAGCAGTACTTC
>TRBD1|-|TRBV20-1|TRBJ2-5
CSGTGQLTQYF
TGCAGTGGGACAGGCCAATTAACCCAGTACTTC
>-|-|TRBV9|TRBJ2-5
CASSVGNMETQYF
TGTGCCAGCAGCGTAGGGAATATGGAGACCCAGTACTTC
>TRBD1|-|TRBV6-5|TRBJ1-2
CASSFPTGGFYGYTF
TGTGCCAGCAGTTTCCCGACAGGGGGGTTTTATGGCTACACCTTC
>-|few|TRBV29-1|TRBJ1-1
CSVEAAVNTEAFF
TGCAGCGTTGAAGCAGCAGTGAACACTGAAGCTTTCTTT
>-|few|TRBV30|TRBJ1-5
CAWNRDNNQPQHF
TGTGCCTGGAACCGGGACAACAATCAGCCCCAGCATTTT
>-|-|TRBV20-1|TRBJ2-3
CSARLDTAQYF
TGCAGTGCTAGATTAGACACGGCGCAGTATTTT
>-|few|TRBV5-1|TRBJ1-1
CASSGTANTEAFF
TGCGCCAGCAGCGGTACAGCGAACACTGAAGCTTTCTTT
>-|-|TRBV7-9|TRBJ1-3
CASSLTAGNTIYF
TGTGCCAGCAGCTTAACTGCTGGAAACACCATATATTTT
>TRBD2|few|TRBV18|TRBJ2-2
CASSPLLAGPTGELFF
TGTGCCAGCTCACCACTATTAGCGGGACCCACCGGGGAGCTGTTTTTT
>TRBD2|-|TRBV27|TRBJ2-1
CASSATSGRARGTYNEQFF
TGTGCCAGCAGTGCAACTAGCGGGAGGGCCCGGGGAACCTACAATGAGCAGTTCTTC
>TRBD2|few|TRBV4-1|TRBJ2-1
CASSHPGLAGGSENNEQFF
TGCGCCAGCAGCCATCCGGGACTAGCGGGAGGGTCTGAGAACAATGAGCAGTTCTTC
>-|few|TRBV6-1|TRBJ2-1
CASWSGAPSYNEQFF
TGTGCCAGCTGGTCGGGAGCCCCCTCCTACAATGAGCAGTTCTTC
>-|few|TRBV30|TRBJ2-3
CAWSVGRTTDTQYF
TGTGCCTGGAGTGTAGGCCGGACCACAGATACGCAGTATTTT
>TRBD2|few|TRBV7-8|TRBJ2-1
CASSSGTSGHNEQFF
TGTGCCAGCAGCTCCGGGACTAGCGGCCACAATGAGCAGTTCTTC
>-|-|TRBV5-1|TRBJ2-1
CASSSPGAIPRQFF
TGCGCCAGCAGTTCTCCCGGGGCCATCCCTCGACAGTTCTTC
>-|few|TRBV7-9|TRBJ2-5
CASSLGDTTQETQYF
TGTGCCAGCAGCTTAGGGGACACTACCCAAGAGACCCAGTACTTC
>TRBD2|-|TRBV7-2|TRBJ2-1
CASSFSGSSYNEQFF
TGTGCCAGCAGCTTTAGCGGGAGCTCCTACAATGAGCAGTTCTTC
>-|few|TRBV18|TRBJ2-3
CASSPGSLGTDTQYF
TGTGCCAGCTCACCCGGATCGTTGGGCACAGATACGCAGTATTTT
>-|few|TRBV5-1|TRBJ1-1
CASSLAGVGNTEAFF
TGCGCCAGCAGCTTGGCAGGGGTAGGAAACACTGAAGCTTTCTTT
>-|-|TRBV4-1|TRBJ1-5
CASSQRVGGYSDQPQHF
TGCGCCAGCAGCCAAAGGGTTGGAGGGTATAGTGATCAGCCCCAGCATTTT
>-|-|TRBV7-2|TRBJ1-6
CASSLVGPPPLHF
TGTGCCAGCAGCCTAGTGGGGCCCCCACCCCTCCACTTT
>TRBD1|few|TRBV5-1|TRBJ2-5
CASSSGQALQETQYF
TGCGCCAGCAGCTCGGGACAGGCCCTCCAAGAGACCCAGTACTTC
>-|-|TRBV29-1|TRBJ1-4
CSVGWGRANEKLFF
TGCAGCGTTGGCTGGGGACGGGCAAATGAAAAACTGTTTTTT
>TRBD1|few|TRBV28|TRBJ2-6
CASCATGAGTGANVLTF
TGTGCCTCCTGCGCGACAGGGGCAGGGACTGGGGCCAACGTCCTGACTTTC
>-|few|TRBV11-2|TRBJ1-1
CASSFEAFF
TGTGCCAGCAGCTTTGAAGCTTTCTTT
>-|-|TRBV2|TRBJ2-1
CASNGMYNEQFF
TGTGCCAGCAATGGAATGTACAATGAGCAGTTCTTC
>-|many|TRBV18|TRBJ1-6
CASSPQTFDSPLHF
TGTGCCAGCTCACCGCAGACATTTGATTCACCCCTCCACTTT
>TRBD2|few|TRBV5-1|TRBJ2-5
CASSITSGGETQYF
TGCGCCAGCAGCATCACTAGCGGTGGGGAGACCCAGTACTTC
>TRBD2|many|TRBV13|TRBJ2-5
CASSLTSGGGETQYF
TGTGCCAGCAGCTTGACTAGCGGGGGTGGAGAGACCCAGTACTTC
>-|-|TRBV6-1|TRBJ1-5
CASSVPSQPQHF
TGTGCCAGCAGTGTGCCATCCCAGCCCCAGCATTTT
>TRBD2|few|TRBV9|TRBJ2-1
CASSVGLAGGASLYNEQFF
TGTGCCAGCAGCGTAGGACTAGCGGGGGGAGCCAGCCTTTACAATGAGCAGTTCTTC
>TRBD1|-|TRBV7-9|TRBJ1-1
CASSRGQGNTEAFF
TGTGCCAGCAGCAGGGGACAGGGGAACACTGAAGCTTTCTTT
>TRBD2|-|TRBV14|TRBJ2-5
CASSLGLAGVETQYF
TGTGCCAGCAGCCTCGGACTAGCGGGAGTAGAGACCCAGTACTTC
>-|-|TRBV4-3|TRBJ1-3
CASSLLVGSGNTIYF
TGCGCCAGCAGCCTTCTGGTAGGATCTGGAAACACCATATATTTT
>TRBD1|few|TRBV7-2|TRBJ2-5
CASSLGPGQVQETQYF
TGTGCCAGCAGCTTAGGGCCGGGACAGGTCCAAGAGACCCAGTACTTC